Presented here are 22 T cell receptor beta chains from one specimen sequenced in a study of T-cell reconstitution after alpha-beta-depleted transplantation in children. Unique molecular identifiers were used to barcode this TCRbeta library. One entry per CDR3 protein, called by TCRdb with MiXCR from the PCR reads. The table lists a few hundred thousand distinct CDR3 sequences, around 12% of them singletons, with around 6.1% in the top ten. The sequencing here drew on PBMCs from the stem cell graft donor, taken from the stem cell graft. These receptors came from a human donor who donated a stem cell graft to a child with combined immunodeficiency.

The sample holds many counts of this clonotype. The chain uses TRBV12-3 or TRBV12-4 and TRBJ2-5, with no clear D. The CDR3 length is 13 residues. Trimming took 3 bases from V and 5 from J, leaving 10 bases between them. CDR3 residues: CASSFGSPETQYF. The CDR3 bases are TGTGCCAGCAGTTTCGGGTCGCCGGAGACCCAGTACTTC.

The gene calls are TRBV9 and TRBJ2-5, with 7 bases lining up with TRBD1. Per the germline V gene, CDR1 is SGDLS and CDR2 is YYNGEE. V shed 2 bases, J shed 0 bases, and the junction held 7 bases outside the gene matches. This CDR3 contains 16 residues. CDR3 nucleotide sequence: TGTGCCAGCAGCGTCGACCCGACAGGGTACCAAGAGACCCAGTACTTC. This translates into CASSVDPTGYQETQYF.

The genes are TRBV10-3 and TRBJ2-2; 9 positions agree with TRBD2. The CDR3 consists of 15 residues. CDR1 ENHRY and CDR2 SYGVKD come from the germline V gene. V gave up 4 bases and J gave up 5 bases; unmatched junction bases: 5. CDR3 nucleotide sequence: TGTGCCATCAGTGGGTGGACTAGCGCTACCGGGGAGCTGTTTTTT. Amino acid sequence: CAISGWTSATGELFF.

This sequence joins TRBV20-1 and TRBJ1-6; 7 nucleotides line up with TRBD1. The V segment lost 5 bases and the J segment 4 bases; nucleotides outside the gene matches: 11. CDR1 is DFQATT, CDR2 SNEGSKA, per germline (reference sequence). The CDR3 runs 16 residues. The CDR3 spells CSAGGSGQSYNSPLHF. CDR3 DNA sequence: TGCAGTGCTGGAGGGTCGGGACAGAGTTATAATTCACCCCTCCACTTT.

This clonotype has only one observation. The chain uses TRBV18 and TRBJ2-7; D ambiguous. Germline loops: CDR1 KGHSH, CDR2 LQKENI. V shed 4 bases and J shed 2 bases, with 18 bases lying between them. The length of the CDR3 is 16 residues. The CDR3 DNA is TGTGCCAGCTCACGGTCAGCAAAGGTAGCTACCTACGAGCAGTACTTC. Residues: CASSRSAKVATYEQYF.

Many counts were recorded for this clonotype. The CDR3 reads CASSWDQSGYTF. The CDR3 DNA sequence: TGTGCCAGCAGCTGGGATCAAAGTGGCTACACCTTC. The chain uses TRBV5-6 and TRBJ1-2; D not resolved. The germline gives CDR1 SGHDT, CDR2 YYEEEE. The CDR3 is 12 amino acids. V lost 3 bases, J lost 7 bases, and 10 bases lay in between.

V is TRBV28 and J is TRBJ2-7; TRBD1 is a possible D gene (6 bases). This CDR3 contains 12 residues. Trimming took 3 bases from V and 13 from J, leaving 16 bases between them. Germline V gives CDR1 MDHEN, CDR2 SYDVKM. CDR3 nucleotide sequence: TGTGCCAGCAGTTTTCGACCAGGGGCCCTATACTTC. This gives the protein CASSFRPGALYF.

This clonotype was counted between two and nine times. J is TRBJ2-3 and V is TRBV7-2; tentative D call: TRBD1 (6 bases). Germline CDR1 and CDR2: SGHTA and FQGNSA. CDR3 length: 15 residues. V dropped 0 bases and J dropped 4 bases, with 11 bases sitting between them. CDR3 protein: CASSLAPTGSDTQYF. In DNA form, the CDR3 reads TGTGCCAGCAGCTTAGCCCCTACAGGGTCAGATACGCAGTATTTT.

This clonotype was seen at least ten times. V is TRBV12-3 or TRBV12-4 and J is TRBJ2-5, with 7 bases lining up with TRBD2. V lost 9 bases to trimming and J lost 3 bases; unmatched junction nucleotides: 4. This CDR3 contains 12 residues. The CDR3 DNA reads TGTGCCAGTACTAGCGACGAAGAGACCCAGTACTTC. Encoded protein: CASTSDEETQYF.

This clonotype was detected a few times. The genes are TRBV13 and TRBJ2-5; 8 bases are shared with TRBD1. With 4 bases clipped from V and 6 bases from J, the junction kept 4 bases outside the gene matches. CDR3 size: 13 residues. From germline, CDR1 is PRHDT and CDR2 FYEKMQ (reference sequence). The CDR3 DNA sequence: TGTGCCAGCAGCTGGACAGGGAATCAGACCCAGTACTTC. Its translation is CASSWTGNQTQYF.

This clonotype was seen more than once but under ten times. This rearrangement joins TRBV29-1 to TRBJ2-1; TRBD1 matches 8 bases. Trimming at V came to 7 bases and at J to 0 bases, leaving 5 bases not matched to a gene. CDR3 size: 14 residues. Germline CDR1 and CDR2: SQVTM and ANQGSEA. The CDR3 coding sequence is TGCAGCGGCTGGGACAGGACCTCCTACAATGAGCAGTTCTTC. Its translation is CSGWDRTSYNEQFF.

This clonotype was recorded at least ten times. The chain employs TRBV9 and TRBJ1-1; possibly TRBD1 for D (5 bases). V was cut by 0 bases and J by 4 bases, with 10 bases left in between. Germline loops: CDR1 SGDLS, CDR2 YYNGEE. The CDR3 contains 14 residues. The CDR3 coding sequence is TGTGCCAGCAGCGTAGCCGTAGGGGCCACTGAAGCTTTCTTT. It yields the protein CASSVAVGATEAFF. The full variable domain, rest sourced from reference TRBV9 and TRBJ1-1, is DSGVTQTPKHLITATGQRVTLRCSPRSGDLSVYWYQQSLDQGLQFLIQYYNGEERAKGNILERFSAQQFPDLHSELNLSSLELGDSALYFCASSVAVGATEAFFGQGTRLTVV.

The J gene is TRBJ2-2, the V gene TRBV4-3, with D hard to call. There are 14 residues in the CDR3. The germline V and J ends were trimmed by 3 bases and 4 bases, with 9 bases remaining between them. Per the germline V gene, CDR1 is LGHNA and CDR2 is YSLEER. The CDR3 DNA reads TGCGCCAGCAGCCATCCGGCAATCACCGGGGAGCTGTTTTTT. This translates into CASSHPAITGELFF.

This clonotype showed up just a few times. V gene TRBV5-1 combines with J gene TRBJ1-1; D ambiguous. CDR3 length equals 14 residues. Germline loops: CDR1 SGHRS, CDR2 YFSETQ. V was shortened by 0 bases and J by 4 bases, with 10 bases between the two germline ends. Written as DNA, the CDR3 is TGCGCCAGCAGCTTGGACGCCGCCGGCACTGAAGCTTTCTTT. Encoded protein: CASSLDAAGTEAFF.

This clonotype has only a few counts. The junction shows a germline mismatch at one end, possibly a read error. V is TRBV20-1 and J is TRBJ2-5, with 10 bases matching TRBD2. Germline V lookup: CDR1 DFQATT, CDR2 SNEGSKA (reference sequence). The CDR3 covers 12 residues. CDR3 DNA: TGCAGTGCTAGACGGAGGGGGACTAGCGTAAACTTC. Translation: CSARRRGTSVNF.

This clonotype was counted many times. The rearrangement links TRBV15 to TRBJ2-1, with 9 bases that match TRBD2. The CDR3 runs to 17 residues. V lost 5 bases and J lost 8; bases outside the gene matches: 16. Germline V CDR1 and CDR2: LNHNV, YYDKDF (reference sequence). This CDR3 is CATSGQEKRGASHEQFF. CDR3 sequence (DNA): TGTGCCACCAGCGGCCAGGAGAAGCGGGGGGCTTCCCATGAGCAGTTCTTC. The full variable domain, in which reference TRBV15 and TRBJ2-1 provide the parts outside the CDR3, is DAMVIQNPRYQVTQFGKPVTLSCSQTLNHNVMYWYQQKSSQAPKLLFHYYDKDFNNEADTPDNFQSRRPNTSFCFLDIRSPGLGDTAMYLCATSGQEKRGASHEQFFGPGTRLTVL.

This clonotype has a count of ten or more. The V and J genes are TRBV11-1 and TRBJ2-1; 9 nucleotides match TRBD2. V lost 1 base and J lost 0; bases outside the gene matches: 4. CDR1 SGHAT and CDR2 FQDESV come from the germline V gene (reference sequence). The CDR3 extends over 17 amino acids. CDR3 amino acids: CASSLGLAGSSYNEQFF. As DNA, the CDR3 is TGTGCCAGCAGCTTAGGCCTAGCGGGGAGCTCCTACAATGAGCAGTTCTTC.

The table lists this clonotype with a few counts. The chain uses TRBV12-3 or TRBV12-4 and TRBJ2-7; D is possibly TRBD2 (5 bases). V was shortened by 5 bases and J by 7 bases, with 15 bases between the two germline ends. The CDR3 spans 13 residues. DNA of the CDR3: TGTGCCAGCAGTCAAGGACTCGGGTGGGAGCAGTACTTC. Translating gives CASSQGLGWEQYF.

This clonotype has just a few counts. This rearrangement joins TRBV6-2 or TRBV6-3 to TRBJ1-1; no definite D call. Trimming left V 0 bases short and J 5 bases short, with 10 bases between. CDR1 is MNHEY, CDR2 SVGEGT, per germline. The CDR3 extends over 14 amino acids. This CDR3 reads CASSYSYWRTEAFF. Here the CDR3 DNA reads TGTGCCAGCAGTTACTCGTATTGGCGAACTGAAGCTTTCTTT.

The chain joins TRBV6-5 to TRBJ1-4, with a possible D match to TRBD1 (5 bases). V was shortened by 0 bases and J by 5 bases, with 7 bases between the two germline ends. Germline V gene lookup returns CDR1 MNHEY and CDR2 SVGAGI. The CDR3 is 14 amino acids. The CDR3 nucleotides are TGTGCCAGCAGTTACTCAGGGGTGAATGAAAAACTGTTTTTT. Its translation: CASSYSGVNEKLFF.

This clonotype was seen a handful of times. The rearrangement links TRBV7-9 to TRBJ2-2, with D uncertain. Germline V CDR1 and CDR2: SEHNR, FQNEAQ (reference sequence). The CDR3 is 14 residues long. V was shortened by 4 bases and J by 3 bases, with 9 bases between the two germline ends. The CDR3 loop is CASSSRAYTGELFF. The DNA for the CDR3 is TGTGCCAGCAGCTCCCGGGCGTACACCGGGGAGCTGTTTTTT.

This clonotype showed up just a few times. The CDR3 loop is CASSPSEKNQETQYF. In DNA form, the CDR3 reads TGTGCCAGCAGCCCCTCCGAAAAAAACCAAGAGACCCAGTACTTC. The chain uses TRBV13 and TRBJ2-5; D gene uncertain. V was trimmed by 5 bases and J by 0 bases, leaving 13 bases between them. Looked up from germline, CDR1 is PRHDT and CDR2 is FYEKMQ (reference sequence). CDR3 length: 15 amino acids.